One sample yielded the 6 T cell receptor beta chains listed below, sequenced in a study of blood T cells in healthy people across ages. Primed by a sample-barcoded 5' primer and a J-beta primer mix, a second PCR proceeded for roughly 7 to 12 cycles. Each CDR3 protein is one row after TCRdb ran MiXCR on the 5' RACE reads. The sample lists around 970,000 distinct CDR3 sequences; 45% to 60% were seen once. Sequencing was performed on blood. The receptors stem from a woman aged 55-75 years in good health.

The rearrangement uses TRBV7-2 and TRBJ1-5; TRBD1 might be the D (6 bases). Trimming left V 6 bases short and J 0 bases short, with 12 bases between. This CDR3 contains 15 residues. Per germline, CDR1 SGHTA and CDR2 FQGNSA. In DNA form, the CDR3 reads TGTGCCAGCAGTTACGGACAGTATAGCAATCAGCCCCAGCATTTT. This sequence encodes CASSYGQYSNQPQHF.

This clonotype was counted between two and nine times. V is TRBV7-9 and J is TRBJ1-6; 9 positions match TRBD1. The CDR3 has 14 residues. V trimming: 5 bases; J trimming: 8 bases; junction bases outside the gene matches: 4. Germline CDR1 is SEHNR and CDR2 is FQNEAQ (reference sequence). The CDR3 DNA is TGTGCCAGCAGCCAACAGGGGGCTGATTCACCCCTCCACTTT. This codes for CASSQQGADSPLHF.

The CDR3: CASRKIAGTNDQYF. Written as DNA, the CDR3 is TGTGCCAGCAGGAAGATAGCGGGGACTAATGACCAGTACTTC. V usage is TRBV12-3 or TRBV12-4 and J usage is TRBJ2-7, with 8 bases fitting TRBD2. The V segment lost 6 bases and the J segment 10 bases; nucleotides outside the gene matches: 14. The CDR3 is 14 amino acids.

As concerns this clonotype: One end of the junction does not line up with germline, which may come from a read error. This chain's CDR3 is CASSLGRLVEEAQYF. The CDR3, as DNA: TGTGCCAGCAGCTTAGGTCGACTAGTCGAAGAGGCCCAGTACTTC. V gene TRBV7-6 combines with J gene TRBJ2-5; tentative D call: TRBD2 (6 bases). The germline CDR1 and CDR2 sequences are SGHVS and FNYEAQ. This CDR3 has 15 residues.

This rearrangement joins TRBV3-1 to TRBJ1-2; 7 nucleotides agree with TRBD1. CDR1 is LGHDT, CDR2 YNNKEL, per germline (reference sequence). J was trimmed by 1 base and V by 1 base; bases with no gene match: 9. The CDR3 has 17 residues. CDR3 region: CASSQVGTAFINYGYTF. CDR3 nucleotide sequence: TGTGCCAGCAGCCAAGTTGGGACAGCGTTCATTAACTATGGCTACACCTTC.

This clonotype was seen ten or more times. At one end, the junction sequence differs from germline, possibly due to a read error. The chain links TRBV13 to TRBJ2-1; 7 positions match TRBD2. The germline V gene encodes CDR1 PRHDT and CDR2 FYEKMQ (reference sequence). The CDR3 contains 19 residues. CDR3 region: CASSLGMDSGGVLYNEQFF. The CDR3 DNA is TGTGCCAGCAGCCTAGGTATGGATTCGGGAGGCGTACTTTACAATGAGCAGTTCTTC.